The clone carrying this TCR beta chain was recorded many times. This record belongs to a study of blood T cells in healthy people across ages. Drawn from each donor were around 9.1 milliliters of peripheral blood. In germline, CDR1 is DFQATT, CDR2 SNEGSKA (reference sequence). The ends lost 2 bases at V and 4 bases at J; junction bases unmatched: 17. The CDR3 consists of 18 residues. Primers used in a second PCR of about 7 to 11 cycles were a sample-barcoded 5' primer and a J-beta primer mix. In TCRdb, the 5' RACE reads were re-called with MiXCR into one record per CDR3 protein. The sample includes 850,000 or so distinct CDR3 sequences, around 28% of them seen just once.

The chain links TRBV20-1 to TRBJ2-3, with 8 bases that match TRBD2. Sequenced input: blood. This TCR was sampled from an elderly woman in good health. The CDR3 protein is CSARKEAGVSVLPDTQYF. In nucleotides, the CDR3 is TGCAGTGCTAGAAAAGAAGCGGGGGTATCGGTTTTGCCAGATACGCAGTATTTT.